This TCR beta chain was sequenced during a study of CD8 T cells in ankylosing spondylitis. Whole-study results and caveats: A motif of several highly homologous TCR beta variants was seen as apparently characteristic of ankylosing spondylitis blood.

CDR3 length equals 13 residues. V shed 4 bases and J shed 6 bases, with 11 bases lying between them. Germline-derived CDR1 and CDR2 are SGHVS and FNYEAQ. Ten or more counts support this clonotype. Its antigen is undetermined. Via MiXCR, TCRdb re-called the 5' RACE reads, giving one row per CDR3 protein. Of more than 400,000 distinct CDR3 sequences listed, about 5% are singletons. This chain joins TRBV7-6 and TRBJ2-3; the D gene is possibly TRBD1 (6 bases). Sequenced material: blood, either unsorted or a sorted T cell fraction (not recorded which). The TCR sequence derives from a male donor with ankylosing spondylitis. The CDR3 sequence is CASSSMGADTQYF. The CDR3 coding sequence is TGTGCCAGCAGCTCGATGGGGGCTGATACGCAGTATTTT.